One sample yielded the 32 T cell receptor beta chains listed below, sequenced in a study of beta chain features in type 1 diabetes. All of the isolated RNA was reverse transcribed, so expressed TCRB transcripts were sequenced. Repertoires were generated with immunoSEQ multiplex PCR, while TCRdb's copy carries only in-frame clones and drops some. The sample shows 500,000 to 800,000 clones, over 10% of them seen only once. Antigens for these TCRs are unknown. Study outcomes and limitations: Across all four CD4+ subsets, people with type 1 diabetes showed modestly shorter TCRB CDR3s.

Sequencing used naive CD4+ T cells from blood. The receptors come from a man aged 25 to 40 with type 1 diabetes.

This clone came up a few times. Within the sample, other DNA sequences also encode this same CDR3. For the CDR3, the DNA is TGTGCCAGCAGCGTAGTTCCAGGTTCCTACGAGCAGTACTTC. This encodes CASSVVPGSYEQYF. The chain employs TRBV9 and TRBJ2-7; D not certain. Germline V gives CDR1 SGDLS, CDR2 YYNGEE. Trimming shortened V by 0 bases and J by 1 base, and 8 bases separated the two germline ends. The CDR3 totals 14 residues.

This clone was picked up a small number of times. This chain joins TRBV5-1 and TRBJ1-1; no firm D call. The CDR3 totals 15 residues. V lost 3 bases and J lost 0, with 12 bases in between. Germline loops: CDR1 SGHRS, CDR2 YFSETQ. Here the CDR3 DNA reads TGCGCCAGCAGCTCCGCCTCGACGGTGAACACTGAAGCTTTCTTT. Translation: CASSSASTVNTEAFF.

In this sample, this clone turned up a few times. The chain links TRBV7-2 to TRBJ2-1; 9 nucleotides align to TRBD1. The germline V gene has CDR1 SGHTA and CDR2 FQGNSA. V dropped 5 bases and J dropped 8; count of bases not matched to a gene: 7. The CDR3 runs to 14 residues. CDR3 nucleotide sequence: TGTGCCAGCAGCCCTGGGACAGGGACTTATGAGCAGTTCTTC. This gives the protein CASSPGTGTYEQFF.

The V call is TRBV5-4, the J call TRBJ1-1, with D possibly matching TRBD1 (5 bases). This CDR3 has 13 residues. V was cut by 4 bases and J by 1 base, with 8 bases left in between. Per germline, CDR1 SGHNT and CDR2 YYREEE (reference sequence). CDR3 region: CASSRDRNTEAFF. CDR3 bases: TGTGCCAGCAGCCGAGACAGGAACACTGAAGCTTTCTTT.

The chain carries TRBV15 and TRBJ2-1; tentative D call: TRBD2 (7 bases). The CDR3 is 15 amino acids. Per the germline V gene, CDR1 is LNHNV and CDR2 is YYDKDF (reference sequence). The V and J ends lost 1 base and 9 bases respectively, with 16 bases between them. The CDR3, as DNA: TGTGCCACCAGCAGAGCTGGGGGGGCCTCACGTGAGCAGTTCTTC. It encodes CATSRAGGASREQFF.

This clone has only a few counts. The gene calls are TRBV27 and TRBJ1-1; D is unclear. The CDR3 loop spans 13 amino acids. V gave up 5 bases and J gave up 6 bases, with 13 bases separating them. CDR1 and CDR2 (germline): MNHEY, SMNVEV (reference sequence). The CDR3 nucleotides are TGTGCCAGCAGTGCAACCCCCGGGTCTGAAGCTTTCTTT. Protein: CASSATPGSEAFF.

The V call is TRBV2, the J call TRBJ2-1; 10 bases are a match to TRBD1. The CDR3 runs to 15 residues. Germline loops: CDR1 SNHLY, CDR2 FYNNEI. The J segment lost 7 bases and the V segment lost 8 bases, leaving 11 bases of the junction unmatched. The CDR3 DNA reads as TGTGCCAGCTATGGTCGAGACAGGGGGCGAAATGAGCAGTTCTTC. Amino acid sequence: CASYGRDRGRNEQFF.

This clone turned up a few times. This rearrangement joins TRBV30 to TRBJ2-5, with D possibly TRBD2 on 5 matching bases. The J call may be faulty, since TRBJ2-7 better matches the DNA end. The CDR3 runs to 17 residues. CDR1 and CDR2 (germline): GTSNPN, SVGIG (reference sequence). The chain's CDR3 is CAWIPLSPGRASYEQYF. DNA for the CDR3: TGTGCCTGGATCCCCTTGTCGCCGGGAAGGGCCTCCTACGAGCAGTACTTC.

The chain recombines TRBV20-1 with TRBJ2-7; no reliable D call. Trimming shortened V by 6 bases and J by 3 bases, and 9 bases separated the two germline ends. The CDR3 has 11 amino acids. Germline V gene sequence: CDR1 DFQATT, CDR2 SNEGSKA (reference sequence). CDR3 protein: CSAGPLYEQYF. As DNA, the CDR3 is TGCAGTGCCGGTCCTCTCTACGAGCAGTACTTC.

This clone was detected only a few times. The CDR3 DNA sequence: TGTGCCAGCAGCTTGGGGACAGGGGCATCGGTGCGGAAGACCCAGTACTTC. Encoded protein: CASSLGTGASVRKTQYF. This chain connects TRBV5-4 to TRBJ2-5, with 9 positions matching TRBD1. The ends lost 0 bases at V and 6 bases at J; junction bases unmatched: 12. The CDR3 sequence is 17 residues long. CDR1 and CDR2 (germline): SGHNT, YYREEE (reference sequence).

The rearrangement links TRBV6-5 to TRBJ1-1; 8 bases are a match to TRBD1. Per germline, CDR1 MNHEY and CDR2 SVGAGI. V shed 11 bases, J shed 5 bases, and the junction held 13 bases outside the gene matches. The CDR3 contains 14 residues. The CDR3 DNA sequence: TGTGCCGTAACCCGACAGGGGTTAGGGACTGAAGCTTTCTTT. Its protein is CAVTRQGLGTEAFF.

The rearrangement uses TRBV6-6 and TRBJ2-5; D unresolved. V lost 6 bases and J lost 7, with 12 bases in between. CDR3 size: 12 residues. Germline CDR1 is MNHNY and CDR2 is SVGAGI (reference sequence). The CDR3 DNA reads as TGTGCCAGCAGCCCAAGGGTGGGGACCCAGTACTTC. Amino acid sequence: CASSPRVGTQYF.

This clone came up a few times. The V gene is TRBV30, the J gene TRBJ1-4; 7 bases are a match to TRBD1. The trim removed 4 bases at V and 10 bases at J, leaving 6 bases unmatched. CDR1 is GTSNPN, CDR2 SVGIG, per germline (reference sequence). The CDR3 sequence is 12 residues long. The CDR3 coding sequence is TGTGCCTGGACCGGGACAGATGGAAAACTGTTTTTT. Translation gives CAWTGTDGKLFF. Full variable domain (rest looked up from reference TRBV30 and TRBJ1-4): SQTIHQWPATLVQPVGSPLSLECTVEGTSNPNLYWYRQAAGRGLQLLFYSVGIGQISSEVPQNLSASRPQDRQFILSSKKLLLSDSGFYLCAWTGTDGKLFFGSGTQLSVL.

In its sample, this clone was seen a few times. The chain joins TRBV4-3 to TRBJ1-6; unclear D gene. CDR3 length: 13 residues. CDR1 is LGHNA, CDR2 YSLEER, per germline. V gave up 4 bases and J gave up 7 bases, with 8 bases separating them. Here the CDR3 reads CASSPLPNSPLHF. The CDR3 bases are TGCGCCAGCAGCCCCCTACCCAATTCACCCCTCCACTTT.

This clone was detected only a few times. The CDR3 bases are TGCAGCGCCGGGTCGGTGAACACTGAAGCTTTCTTT. It is translated as CSAGSVNTEAFF. This chain joins TRBV29-1 and TRBJ1-1; no clear D. This CDR3 spans 12 amino acids. CDR1 and CDR2 from the germline V gene are SQVTM and ANQGSEA. Trimming left V 7 bases short and J 0 bases short, with 9 bases between.

The V call is TRBV2, the J call TRBJ1-1; the D gene is possibly TRBD1 (5 bases). The germline CDR1 and CDR2 sequences are SNHLY and FYNNEI. The V and J ends lost 3 bases and 1 base respectively, with 9 bases between them. The CDR3 length is 14 residues. Here the CDR3 DNA reads TGTGCCAGCAGTGACGGGGGGTGGAACACTGAAGCTTTCTTT. Protein product: CASSDGGWNTEAFF.

The chain couples TRBV7-8 to TRBJ2-7, with D uncertain. The CDR3 length is 12 residues. Germline assignment: CDR1 SGHVS and CDR2 FQNEAQ. V lost 2 bases to trimming and J lost 7 bases, with 9 bases between them. CDR3 nucleotides: TGTGCCAGCAGCTTAAGAAAGGGAGAGCAGTACTTC. As protein: CASSLRKGEQYF.

This clone turned up a few times. The chain links TRBV6-6 to TRBJ2-3; 8 bases fit TRBD1. CDR1 MNHNY and CDR2 SVGAGI come from the germline V gene (reference sequence). The CDR3 length is 14 residues. V lost 5 bases and J lost 4; bases outside the gene matches: 5. The CDR3: CASSQGQGPDTQYF. In nucleotides, the CDR3 is TGTGCCAGCAGTCAAGGACAGGGCCCAGATACGCAGTATTTT.

V and J are TRBV5-4 and TRBJ2-5; either TRBD1 or TRBD2 may fit D (5 bases each). The V gene's germline CDR1 is SGHNT and CDR2 YYREEE (reference sequence). The CDR3 is 14 amino acids. The germline V and J ends were trimmed by 3 bases and 2 bases, with 11 bases remaining between them. DNA of the CDR3: TGTGCCAGCAGCTCCAGGGACCGTCAAGAGACCCAGTACTTC. Its translation: CASSSRDRQETQYF.

This sequence joins TRBV28 and TRBJ1-2, with 8 positions matching TRBD1. The length of the CDR3 is 15 residues. Germline CDR1 reads MDHEN; CDR2 reads SYDVKM. Losses at the gene ends were 4 bases for V and 3 bases for J; bases not matched to a gene: 7. In nucleotides, the CDR3 is TGTGCCAGCAGTTCTGGACAGGGAAGTGACTATGGCTACACCTTC. Its translation: CASSSGQGSDYGYTF.

This chain connects TRBV12-2 to TRBJ2-7. TRBV12-2 is described as a pseudogene. The CDR3 sequence is 15 residues long. CDR3 loop: CASRYKLGIGSEQYF. The CDR3 nucleotides are TGTGCAAGTCGCTACAAGCTGGGAATAGGGTCCGAGCAGTACTTC.

The chain couples TRBV18 to TRBJ1-2; D gene ambiguous. V lost 3 bases, J lost 2 bases, and 10 bases lay in between. There are 14 residues in the CDR3. Germline V lookup: CDR1 KGHSH, CDR2 LQKENI. CDR3 in amino acids: CASSPETENYGYTF. The CDR3 nucleotides are TGTGCCAGCTCACCGGAAACAGAGAACTATGGCTACACCTTC.

The chain recombines TRBV13 with TRBJ1-2; D gene unclear. V was cut by 5 bases and J by 8 bases, with 15 bases left in between. The CDR3 extends over 13 amino acids. Germline V gene sequence: CDR1 PRHDT, CDR2 FYEKMQ (reference sequence). DNA of the CDR3: TGTGCCAGCAGCCTAAGGACGGGTCAGGGCTACACCTTC. Translation gives CASSLRTGQGYTF.

The chain recombines TRBV19 with TRBJ1-5, with D unresolved. The V and J ends lost 8 bases and 1 base respectively, with 9 bases between them. Germline CDR1 and CDR2: LNHDA and SQIVND (reference sequence). This CDR3 spans 13 amino acids. The CDR3 sequence: CASSPESNQPQHF. Here the CDR3 DNA reads TGTGCCAGTTCCCCGGAGAGCAATCAGCCCCAGCATTTT.

The rearrangement uses TRBV7-2 and TRBJ2-3; D possibly matches TRBD1 or TRBD2 (7 bases each). The germline V and J ends were trimmed by 1 base and 0 bases, with 14 bases remaining between them. Germline assignment: CDR1 SGHTA and CDR2 FQGNSA. The CDR3 runs to 17 residues. The CDR3 region is CASSLGAGDSSTDTQYF. As DNA, the CDR3 is TGTGCCAGCAGCTTAGGGGCGGGGGACAGTAGCACAGATACGCAGTATTTT.

This clone was detected only a few times. The chain employs TRBV11-2 and TRBJ1-6, with D tentatively TRBD1 (6 bases). V gave up 5 bases and J gave up 7 bases, with 15 bases separating them. The CDR3 is 15 amino acids. Germline V gene lookup returns CDR1 SGHAT and CDR2 FQNNGV. The CDR3 loop is CASSPMGGANSPLHF. In DNA, the CDR3 is TGTGCCAGCAGCCCGATGGGGGGGGCCAATTCACCCCTCCACTTT.

V usage is TRBV9 and J usage is TRBJ2-5, with D possibly being TRBD1 (6 bases). CDR3 length: 14 residues. Looked up from germline, CDR1 is SGDLS and CDR2 is YYNGEE. V dropped 8 bases and J dropped 5 bases, with 19 bases sitting between them. The CDR3 DNA follows: TGTGCCAGTACTTCCACAGGGTCCTTTGAGACCCAGTACTTC. Amino acid sequence: CASTSTGSFETQYF. Full variable domain (remainder filled in from reference TRBV9 and TRBJ2-5): DSGVTQTPKHLITATGQRVTLRCSPRSGDLSVYWYQQSLDQGLQFLIQYYNGEERAKGNILERFSAQQFPDLHSELNLSSLELGDSALYFCASTSTGSFETQYFGPGTRLLVL.

As for this clone: Other DNA sequences in the sample encode the same CDR3. The chain is built from TRBV10-3 and TRBJ2-3, with 7 bases fitting TRBD2. V dropped 0 bases and J dropped 4; count of bases not matched to a gene: 1. This CDR3 region has 14 residues. Germline loops: CDR1 ENHRY, CDR2 SYGVKD. The CDR3 spells CAISESRGADTQYF. Here the CDR3 DNA reads TGTGCCATCAGTGAGTCCCGGGGGGCAGATACGCAGTATTTT.

This clone was seen a few times. The rearrangement joins TRBV19 to TRBJ1-1, with no clear D. Germline CDR1 LNHDA, CDR2 SQIVND (reference sequence). The CDR3 covers 14 residues. V was cut by 3 bases and J by 1 base, with 9 bases left in between. The CDR3 DNA follows: TGTGCCAGTAGTATCCGAGGGAAGAACACTGAAGCTTTCTTT. Its translation is CASSIRGKNTEAFF.

This clone was observed a handful of times. The chain links TRBV5-4 to TRBJ2-1; unclear D gene. Deletions cut 3 bases from V and 0 bases from J, with 10 bases between. Germline CDR1 and CDR2: SGHNT and YYREEE (reference sequence). The CDR3 has 15 residues. In nucleotides, the CDR3 is TGTGCCAGCAGCTCCACTCCGAGCTCCTACAATGAGCAGTTCTTC. Protein: CASSSTPSSYNEQFF.

The sample holds a few counts of this clone. The CDR3, as DNA: TGCGCCAGCAGCCAAGATGGGCAGCCAGGTGTCGACGAGCAGTACTTC. Protein sequence: CASSQDGQPGVDEQYF. The chain links TRBV4-3 to TRBJ2-7, with unresolved D. Trimming left V 0 bases short and J 5 bases short, with 17 bases between. The germline V gene has CDR1 LGHNA and CDR2 YSLEER. The length of the CDR3 is 16 residues.

The V gene is TRBV10-3, the J gene TRBJ2-6; TRBD1 might be the D (5 bases). Germline CDR1 is ENHRY and CDR2 is SYGVKD. There are 15 residues in the CDR3. The V end lost 6 bases, the J end lost 0 bases, and 9 bases lay between the germline ends. The CDR3 region is CAIRGLHSGANVLTF. The CDR3, as DNA: TGTGCCATCAGGGGGCTCCACTCTGGGGCCAACGTCCTGACTTTC.